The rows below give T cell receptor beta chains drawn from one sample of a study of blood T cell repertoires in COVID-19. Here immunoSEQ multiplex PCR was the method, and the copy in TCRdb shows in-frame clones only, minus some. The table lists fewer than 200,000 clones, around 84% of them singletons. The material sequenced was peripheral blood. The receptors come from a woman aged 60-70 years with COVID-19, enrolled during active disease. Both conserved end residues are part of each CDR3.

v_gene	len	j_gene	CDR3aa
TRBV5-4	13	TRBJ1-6	CASRLGQSAPLHF
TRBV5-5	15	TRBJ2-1	CASSLIRGGFNEQFF
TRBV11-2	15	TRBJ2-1	CASRRTSGIYNEQFF
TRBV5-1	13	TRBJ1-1	CASSLGQDSGAFF
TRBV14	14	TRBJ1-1	CASSQDRVGTEAFF
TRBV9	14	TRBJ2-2	CASSVVQGAGELFF
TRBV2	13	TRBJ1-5	CASRRMSNQPQHF
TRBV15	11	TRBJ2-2	CATGGTGELFF
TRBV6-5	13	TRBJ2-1	CASSKREGNEQFF
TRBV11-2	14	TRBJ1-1	CASSLVQGRTEAFF
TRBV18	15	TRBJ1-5	CASSPGQGGGQPQHF
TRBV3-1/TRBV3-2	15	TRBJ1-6	CASSRESRGFSPLHF
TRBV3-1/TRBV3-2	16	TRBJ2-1	CASSSLSGSSYNEQFF
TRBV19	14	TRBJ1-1	CASSVGGGRTEAFF
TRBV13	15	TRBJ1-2	CASSLWGQGTYGYTF
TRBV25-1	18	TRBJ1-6	CASRDSQISSSYNSPPHF
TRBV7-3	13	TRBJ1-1	CASSLGGSTEAFF
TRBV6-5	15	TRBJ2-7	CASSSWTSGTYEQYF
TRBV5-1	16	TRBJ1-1	CASSLWAGGQNTEAFF
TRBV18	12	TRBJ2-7	CASSPRPIEQYF
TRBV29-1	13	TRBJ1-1	CSVEVQRNTEAFF
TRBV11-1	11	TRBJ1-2	CATPTGDGYTF
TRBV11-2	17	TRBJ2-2	CASSLEPQGLNTGELFF
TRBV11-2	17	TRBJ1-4	CASSRTGGGITNEKLFF
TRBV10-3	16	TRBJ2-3	CAIKPRTGGGTDTQYF
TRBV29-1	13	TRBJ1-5	CSPLRTPNQPQHF
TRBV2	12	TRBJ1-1	CASRRFNTEAFF
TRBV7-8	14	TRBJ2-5	CASSLRGAGETQYF
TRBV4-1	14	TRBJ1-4	CASSQGAGVEKLFF
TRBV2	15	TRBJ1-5	CASSVRVSGNQPQHF
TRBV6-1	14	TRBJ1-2	CASSDPPGSNGYTF
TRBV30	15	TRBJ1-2	CAWSVPGAGAYGYTF
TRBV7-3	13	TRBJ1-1	CASSPLPGGEAFF
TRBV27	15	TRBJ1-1	CASSSGVGRGTEAFF
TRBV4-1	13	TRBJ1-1	CASSQGRDTEAFF
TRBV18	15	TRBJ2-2	CASSRDRENTGELFF
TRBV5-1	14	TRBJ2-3	CASSFGQGMDTQYF
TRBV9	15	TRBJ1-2	CASSDHRGRVAGYTF
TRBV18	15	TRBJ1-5	CASSPEASRNQPQHF
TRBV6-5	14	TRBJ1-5	CASSQGVANQPQHF
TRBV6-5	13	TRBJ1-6	CASRTQANSPLHF
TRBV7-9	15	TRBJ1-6	CASSLLRQGNSPLHF
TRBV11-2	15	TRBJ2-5	CASSSGTSGQETQYF
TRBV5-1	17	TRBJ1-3	CASSLGQGASSGNTIYF